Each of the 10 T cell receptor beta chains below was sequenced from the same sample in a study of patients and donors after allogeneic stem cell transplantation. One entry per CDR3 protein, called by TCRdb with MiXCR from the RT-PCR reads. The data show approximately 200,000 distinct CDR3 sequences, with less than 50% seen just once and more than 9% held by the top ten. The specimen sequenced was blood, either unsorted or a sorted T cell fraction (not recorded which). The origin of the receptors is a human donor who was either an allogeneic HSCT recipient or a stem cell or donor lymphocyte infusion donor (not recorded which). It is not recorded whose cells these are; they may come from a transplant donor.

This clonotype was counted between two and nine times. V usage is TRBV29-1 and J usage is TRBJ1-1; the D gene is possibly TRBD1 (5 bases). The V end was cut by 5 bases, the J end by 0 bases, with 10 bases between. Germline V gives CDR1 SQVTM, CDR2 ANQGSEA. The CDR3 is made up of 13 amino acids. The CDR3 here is CSVRGALNTEAFF. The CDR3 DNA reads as TGCAGCGTTAGAGGGGCCTTGAACACTGAAGCTTTCTTT.

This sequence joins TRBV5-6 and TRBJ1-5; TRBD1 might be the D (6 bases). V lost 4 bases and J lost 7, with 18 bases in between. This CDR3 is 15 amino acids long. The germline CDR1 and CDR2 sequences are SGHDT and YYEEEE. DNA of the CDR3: TGTGCCAGCAGCCCAAAAGGGCGAGGGGGGCAGCCCCAGCATTTT. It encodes CASSPKGRGGQPQHF.

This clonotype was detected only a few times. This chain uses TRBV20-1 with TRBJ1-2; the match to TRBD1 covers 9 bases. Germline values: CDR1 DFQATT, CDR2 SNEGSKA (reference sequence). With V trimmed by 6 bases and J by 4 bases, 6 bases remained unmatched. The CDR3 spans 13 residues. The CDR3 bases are TGCAGTGCGCGGGACAGGGATTCCTATGGCTACACCTTC. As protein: CSARDRDSYGYTF.

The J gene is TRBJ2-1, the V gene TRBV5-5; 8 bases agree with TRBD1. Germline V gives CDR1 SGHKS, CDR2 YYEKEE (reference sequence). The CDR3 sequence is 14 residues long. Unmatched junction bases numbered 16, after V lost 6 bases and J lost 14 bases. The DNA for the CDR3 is TGTGCCAGCACCCAATCCCCCCCAGGGGGCGTAAAGTTCTTC. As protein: CASTQSPPGGVKFF.

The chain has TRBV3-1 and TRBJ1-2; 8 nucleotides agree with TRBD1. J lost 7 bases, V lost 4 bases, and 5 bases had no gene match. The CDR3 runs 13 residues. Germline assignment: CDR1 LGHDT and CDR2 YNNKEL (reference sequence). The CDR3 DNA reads TGTGCCAGCAGCCCGACAGGGGCTGGTGGCTACACCTTC. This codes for CASSPTGAGGYTF.

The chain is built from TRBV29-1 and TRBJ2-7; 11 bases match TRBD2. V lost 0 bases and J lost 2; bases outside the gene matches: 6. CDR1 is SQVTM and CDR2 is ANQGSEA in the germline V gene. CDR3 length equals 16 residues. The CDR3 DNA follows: TGCAGCGTTGAAGATCGTACTAGCGGGGGAGCCTACGAGCAGTACTTC. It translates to CSVEDRTSGGAYEQYF.

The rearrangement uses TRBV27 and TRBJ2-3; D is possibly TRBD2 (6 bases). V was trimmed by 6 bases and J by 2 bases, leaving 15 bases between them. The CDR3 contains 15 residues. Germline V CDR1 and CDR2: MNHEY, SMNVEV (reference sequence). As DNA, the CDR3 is TGTGCCAGCAGCCGGGACTCAACACTCACAGATACGCAGTATTTT. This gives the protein CASSRDSTLTDTQYF.

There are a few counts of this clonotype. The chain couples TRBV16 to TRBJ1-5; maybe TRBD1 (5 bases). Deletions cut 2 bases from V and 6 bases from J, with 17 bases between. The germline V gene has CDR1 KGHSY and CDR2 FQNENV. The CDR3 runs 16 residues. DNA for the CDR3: TGTGCCAGCAGCCAACCGGGGGAGGCTACAGGTCAGCCCCAGCATTTT. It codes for CASSQPGEATGQPQHF.

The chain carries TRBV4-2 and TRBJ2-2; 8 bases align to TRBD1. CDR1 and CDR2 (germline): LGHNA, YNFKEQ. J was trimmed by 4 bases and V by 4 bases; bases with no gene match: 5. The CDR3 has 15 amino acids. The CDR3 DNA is TGTGCCAGCAGCCGAGACAGGGGAGTCACCGGGGAGCTGTTTTTT. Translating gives CASSRDRGVTGELFF.

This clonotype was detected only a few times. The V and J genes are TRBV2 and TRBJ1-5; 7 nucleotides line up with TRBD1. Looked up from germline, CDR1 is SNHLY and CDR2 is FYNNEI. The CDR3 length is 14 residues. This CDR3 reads CATREGAGNQPQHF. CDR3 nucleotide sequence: TGTGCGACTCGAGAGGGGGCGGGCAATCAGCCCCAGCATTTT. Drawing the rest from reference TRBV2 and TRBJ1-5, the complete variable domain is EPEVTQTPSHQVTQMGQEVILRCVPISNHLYFYWYRQILGQKVEFLVSFYNNEISEKSEIFDDQFSVERPDGSNFTLKIRSTKLEDSAMYFCATREGAGNQPQHFGDGTRLSIL.